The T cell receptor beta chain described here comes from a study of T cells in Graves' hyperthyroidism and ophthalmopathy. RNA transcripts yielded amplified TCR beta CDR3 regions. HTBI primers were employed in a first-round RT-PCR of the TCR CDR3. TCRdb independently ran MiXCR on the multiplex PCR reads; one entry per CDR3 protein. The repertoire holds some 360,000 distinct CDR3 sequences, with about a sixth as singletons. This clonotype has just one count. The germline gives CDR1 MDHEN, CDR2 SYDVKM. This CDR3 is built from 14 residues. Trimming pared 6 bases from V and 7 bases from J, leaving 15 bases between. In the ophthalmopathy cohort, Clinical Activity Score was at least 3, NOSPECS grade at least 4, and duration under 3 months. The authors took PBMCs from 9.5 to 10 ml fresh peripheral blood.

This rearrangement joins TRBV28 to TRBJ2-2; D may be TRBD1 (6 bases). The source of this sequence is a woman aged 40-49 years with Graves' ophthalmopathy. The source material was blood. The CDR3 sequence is CASRNRVINGELFF. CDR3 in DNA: TGTGCCAGCAGGAACAGGGTTATCAACGGGGAGCTGTTTTTT.